The following is a T cell receptor (beta chain) sequence with its context. Its specificity is unknown. Sequenced by immunoSEQ multiplex PCR; TCRdb stores in-frame clones only, minus some. The sample holds some 200,000 clones, about nine tenths seen once. V was clipped by 1 base and J by 0 bases, with 4 bases between them. The length of the CDR3 is 14 residues. In germline, CDR1 is LGHDT, CDR2 YNNKEL (reference sequence). The data were obtained in a study of T cell responses to AZD1222 COVID-19 vaccine. Study-wide results and limits: Seropositivity was recorded at baseline in only 6 or 7 AZD1222 recipients. Spike-specific TCR breadth and depth were elevated following two AZD1222 doses. Spike as a whole was targeted by vaccine-associated CD4 TCRs, dominant at 160-218 and 743-854. In a largely white British group with more females than males, clonal diversity was possibly underestimated.

The clonotype comes from an adult in good health. The sample was peripheral blood, taken on day 0 of AZD1222 vaccination. The chain joins TRBV3-1 (or the pseudogene TRBV3-2) to TRBJ1-5, with D hard to call. The CDR3 nucleotides are TGTGCCAGCAGCCAAGTGGGTAGCAATCAGCCCCAGCATTTT. It yields the protein CASSQVGSNQPQHF.